Listed here are 28 T cell receptor beta chains from one sample, sequenced in a study of T cell responses to AZD1222 COVID-19 vaccine. TCRdb's copy holds only in-frame clones and misses some; the assay was immunoSEQ multiplex PCR. The sample holds 100,000 to 150,000 clones, approximately 90% seen once. The starting material was peripheral blood, obtained on day 0 of AZD1222 vaccination. The source is an adult in good health.

The chain couples TRBV6-2 or TRBV6-3 to TRBJ2-5, with 8 bases lining up with TRBD1. CDR1 is MNHEY and CDR2 is SVGEGT in the germline V gene. This CDR3 has 17 residues. Germline trimming cut 2 bases from V and 4 bases from J; bases unmatched to any gene: 12. The CDR3: CASSYKNGQGPSETQYF. The CDR3 bases are TGTGCCAGCAGTTACAAGAACGGACAGGGCCCGTCAGAGACCCAGTACTTC.

With regard to this clone: Relative to the germline gene, one junction end is altered; a read error may explain this. The V and J genes are TRBV11-2 and TRBJ1-1, with D possibly matching TRBD1 (6 bases). The CDR3 spans 12 residues. Germline V lookup: CDR1 SGHAT, CDR2 FQNNGV. The CDR3 here is CASSLDVGQQKF. In DNA, the CDR3 is TGTGCCAGCAGCTTAGACGTCGGACAGCAAAAGTTT. Full variable domain (rest looked up from reference TRBV11-2 and TRBJ1-1): EAGVAQSPRYKIIEKRQSVAFWCNPISGHATLYWYQQILGQGPKLLIQFQNNGVVDDSQLPKDRFSAERLKGVDSTLKIQPAKLEDSAVYLCASSLDVGQQKFGQGTRLTVV.

This chain connects TRBV6-6 to TRBJ2-3; 8 bases line up with TRBD2. V gave up 6 bases and J gave up 1 base; unmatched junction bases: 6. Germline CDR1 and CDR2: MNHNY and SVGAGI (reference sequence). The length of the CDR3 is 15 residues. The CDR3 protein is CASSYSGARTDTQYF. The DNA for the CDR3 is TGTGCCAGCAGCTATAGCGGGGCGCGCACAGATACGCAGTATTTT.

This sequence joins TRBV6-1 and TRBJ1-6; D is unresolved. CDR3 size: 15 residues. V lost 2 bases to trimming and J lost 3 bases, with 8 bases between them. The V gene's germline CDR1 is MNHNS and CDR2 SASEGT. The DNA for the CDR3 is TGTGCCAGCAGTGAAACCGGGAGCTATAATTCACCCCTCCACTTT. Residues: CASSETGSYNSPLHF.

The chain carries TRBV6-2 or TRBV6-3 and TRBJ2-1, with 7 nucleotides matching TRBD1. This CDR3 has 15 amino acids. J gave up 4 bases and V 2 bases, and 5 bases lay outside the gene matches. Germline V gene lookup returns CDR1 MNHEY and CDR2 SVGEGT. Here the CDR3 reads CASSYGQAGYNEQFF. CDR3 DNA: TGTGCCAGCAGTTACGGACAGGCTGGGTACAATGAGCAGTTCTTC.

This sequence joins TRBV5-6 and TRBJ2-5, with 12 bases that match TRBD2. The germline V gene has CDR1 SGHDT and CDR2 YYEEEE. The CDR3 is made up of 19 amino acids. V trimming: 4 bases; J trimming: 5 bases; junction bases outside the gene matches: 18. In DNA, the CDR3 is TGTGCCAGCAGCCCAGGACTAGCGGGGACGATAGCCCTGGGGGAGACCCAGTACTTC. It encodes CASSPGLAGTIALGETQYF.

This clone was detected only once. The rearrangement uses TRBV19 and TRBJ2-7; 8 bases are a match to TRBD1. V gave up 10 bases and J gave up 7 bases; unmatched junction bases: 15. CDR1 is LNHDA and CDR2 is SQIVND in the germline V gene (reference sequence). The CDR3 has 14 residues. The CDR3 DNA sequence: TGTGCCACCACCGCGTGGACAGGGTCGGGAGAGCAGTACTTC. Amino acid sequence: CATTAWTGSGEQYF.

The chain carries TRBV10-3 and TRBJ2-7; 7 positions agree with TRBD1. This CDR3 has 13 residues. In germline, CDR1 is ENHRY, CDR2 SYGVKD. V lost 4 bases to trimming and J lost 9 bases; unmatched junction nucleotides: 9. The CDR3 loop is CAISGDRSLAQYF. CDR3 coding DNA: TGTGCCATCAGTGGGGACAGATCTCTAGCGCAGTACTTC.

This clone has just one count. This chain joins TRBV6-5 and TRBJ1-2, with TRBD1 as a possible D gene (6 bases). CDR3 length: 15 residues. CDR1 is MNHEY and CDR2 is SVGAGI in the germline V gene. The germline V and J ends were trimmed by 7 bases and 8 bases, with 23 bases remaining between them. The CDR3 bases are TGTGCCAGCAAAATCCTCCCGGGACACGCTGTCGGCTACACCTTC. The encoded protein is CASKILPGHAVGYTF.

CDR3 bases: TGTGCCAGTAGTCCTGCGACCAGGGGAGTGAACACTGAAGCTTTCTTT. This encodes CASSPATRGVNTEAFF. The gene calls are TRBV19 and TRBJ1-1; possible D gene TRBD1, 6 bases. The CDR3 sequence is 16 residues long. In germline, CDR1 is LNHDA, CDR2 SQIVND (reference sequence). Deletions cut 5 bases from V and 0 bases from J, with 16 bases between.

V usage is TRBV28 and J usage is TRBJ2-1, with 10 nucleotides matching TRBD2. Germline CDR1 and CDR2: MDHEN and SYDVKM. V shed 4 bases, J shed 0 bases, and the junction held 9 bases outside the gene matches. The CDR3 runs 18 residues. The CDR3, as DNA: TGTGCCAGCAGTTCACATAGCGGGGGGTCGAGCTCCTACAATGAGCAGTTCTTC. Translating it yields CASSSHSGGSSSYNEQFF.

The chain employs TRBV29-1 and TRBJ2-7, with 7 nucleotides matching TRBD1. Germline loops: CDR1 SQVTM, CDR2 ANQGSEA. The length of the CDR3 is 13 residues. The V segment lost 4 bases and the J segment 2 bases; nucleotides outside the gene matches: 5. CDR3 amino acids: CSVGAGTAYEQYF. In nucleotides, the CDR3 is TGCAGCGTTGGGGCAGGGACAGCCTACGAGCAGTACTTC.

The chain uses TRBV2 and TRBJ2-5; no definite D call. Germline V gene sequence: CDR1 SNHLY, CDR2 FYNNEI. The CDR3 sequence is 12 residues long. V shed 5 bases and J shed 7 bases, with 11 bases lying between them. The CDR3 reads CASSPLSGTQYF. The DNA of the CDR3 is TGTGCCAGCAGTCCACTGTCAGGGACCCAGTACTTC.

The rearrangement links TRBV6-5 to TRBJ1-6, with D uncertain. Trimming took off 2 bases at V and 6 bases at J, with 11 bases between the two ends. This CDR3 contains 15 residues. In germline, CDR1 is MNHEY, CDR2 SVGAGI. The CDR3 protein is CASSYRREPNSPLHF. DNA of the CDR3: TGTGCCAGCAGTTACAGGAGGGAACCTAATTCACCCCTCCACTTT.

V gene TRBV7-2 combines with J gene TRBJ2-3, with D perhaps assigned TRBD1 or TRBD2 (6 bases each). The CDR3 is made up of 14 amino acids. Trimming shortened V by 8 bases and J by 2 bases, and 14 bases separated the two germline ends. Germline V lookup: CDR1 SGHTA, CDR2 FQGNSA. CDR3 nucleotides: TGTGCCAGCCGGGGGCGAACCCACACAGATACGCAGTATTTT. It encodes CASRGRTHTDTQYF.

The CDR3 reads CASSLDLAGGLSTDTQYF. CDR3 nucleotide sequence: TGTGCCAGCAGCTTGGACCTAGCGGGGGGGCTGAGCACAGATACGCAGTATTTT. The chain links TRBV5-5 to TRBJ2-3; 12 positions match TRBD2. The J segment lost 0 bases and the V segment lost 0 bases, leaving 5 bases of the junction unmatched. Germline assignment: CDR1 SGHKS and CDR2 YYEKEE (reference sequence). The CDR3 loop spans 18 amino acids.

The chain employs TRBV18 and TRBJ2-5; weak D call: TRBD1 (5 bases). Trimming took off 6 bases at V and 1 base at J, with 12 bases between the two ends. The germline V gene encodes CDR1 KGHSH and CDR2 LQKENI. The CDR3 has 14 residues. The CDR3 DNA sequence: TGTGCCAGCTCGGGGCGGAATATCCAAGAGACCCAGTACTTC. Encoded protein: CASSGRNIQETQYF.

CDR3 coding DNA: TGTGCCAGCATAGACAGGGGTCTGGGGTATGGCTACACCTTC. It yields the protein CASIDRGLGYGYTF. This rearrangement joins TRBV6-5 to TRBJ1-2; 8 nucleotides agree with TRBD1. After removal of 7 bases from V and 5 bases from J, the junction contained 9 bases not matched to a gene. The CDR3 consists of 14 residues. Germline V gene sequence: CDR1 MNHEY, CDR2 SVGAGI.

This chain uses TRBV15 with TRBJ2-5; tentative D call: TRBD1 (6 bases). V lost 5 bases and J 5 bases, leaving 18 bases between the germline ends. The CDR3 spans 15 residues. CDR1 LNHNV and CDR2 YYDKDF come from the germline V gene (reference sequence). The CDR3 reads CATSGLSGGRETQYF. DNA of the CDR3: TGTGCCACCAGCGGTCTGAGTGGGGGCCGGGAGACCCAGTACTTC.

J is TRBJ1-6 and V is TRBV27; 7 nucleotides line up with TRBD1. The CDR3 totals 17 residues. V was clipped by 2 bases and J by 0 bases; unmatched bases: 4. In germline, CDR1 is MNHEY, CDR2 SMNVEV (reference sequence). Here the CDR3 DNA reads TGTGCCAGCAGTTTAAGGGGGCCGAGCTCCTATAATTCACCCCTCCACTTT. It yields the protein CASSLRGPSSYNSPLHF.

This sequence joins TRBV6-5 and TRBJ2-7, with 8 bases identical to TRBD1. V gave up 3 bases and J gave up 2 bases; unmatched junction bases: 3. CDR3 size: 14 residues. CDR1 is MNHEY and CDR2 is SVGAGI in the germline V gene. The CDR3 loop is CASSYGQGTYEQYF. The DNA of the CDR3 is TGTGCCAGCAGTTATGGACAGGGAACCTACGAGCAGTACTTC.

The gene calls are TRBV28 and TRBJ2-7; the match to TRBD1 covers 7 bases. After removal of 10 bases from V and 0 bases from J, the junction contained 12 bases not matched to a gene. Germline V gives CDR1 MDHEN, CDR2 SYDVKM. The CDR3 has 15 amino acids. The CDR3 loop is CATMTGTANSYEQYF. The CDR3 region has the DNA TGTGCCACCATGACAGGGACCGCAAACTCCTACGAGCAGTACTTC.

The rearrangement uses TRBV7-2 and TRBJ1-6, with D possibly matching TRBD1 (5 bases). Germline V lookup: CDR1 SGHTA, CDR2 FQGNSA. CDR3 length: 13 residues. V shed 6 bases and J shed 6 bases, with 9 bases lying between them. CDR3 protein: CASSRDGNSPLHF. CDR3 coding DNA: TGTGCCAGCAGTAGGGACGGTAATTCACCCCTCCACTTT.

This chain uses TRBV30 with TRBJ1-2; no firm D call. The CDR3 is made up of 14 amino acids. The germline CDR1 and CDR2 sequences are GTSNPN and SVGIG (reference sequence). V was trimmed by 0 bases and J by 5 bases, leaving 13 bases between them. CDR3 bases: TGTGCCTGGAGTGTTATGAGCGTCGAATATGGCTACACCTTC. Protein product: CAWSVMSVEYGYTF. Full variable domain (missing parts from reference TRBV30 and TRBJ1-2): SQTIHQWPATLVQPVGSPLSLECTVEGTSNPNLYWYRQAAGRGLQLLFYSVGIGQISSEVPQNLSASRPQDRQFILSSKKLLLSDSGFYLCAWSVMSVEYGYTFGSGTRLTVV.

The V gene is TRBV19, the J gene TRBJ1-4; a possible D gene is TRBD1 (5 bases). Germline assignment: CDR1 LNHDA and CDR2 SQIVND (reference sequence). The ends were cut back, 4 bases at V and 0 bases at J, with 6 bases in the middle. The CDR3 extends over 14 amino acids. CDR3 region: CASSKGPTNEKLFF. In nucleotides, the CDR3 is TGTGCCAGTAGTAAGGGACCAACTAATGAAAAACTGTTTTTT. Combining the CDR3 with reference TRBV19 and TRBJ1-4 gives the whole variable domain DGGITQSPKYLFRKEGQNVTLSCEQNLNHDAMYWYRQDPGQGLRLIYYSQIVNDFQKGDIAEGYSVSREKKESFPLTVTSAQKNPTAFYLCASSKGPTNEKLFFGSGTQLSVL.

This chain joins TRBV6-6 and TRBJ1-4; D is ambiguous. The CDR3 has 12 residues. V dropped 6 bases and J dropped 17 bases, with 19 bases sitting between them. Germline CDR1 reads MNHNY; CDR2 reads SVGAGI (reference sequence). CDR3 DNA: TGTGCCAGCAGCTACGACCGGGCCCGACAATTTTTT. This translates into CASSYDRARQFF.

Only one count was recorded for this clone. The CDR3 protein is CASSLRQEGNYGYTF. The CDR3 coding sequence is TGTGCCAGCAGCCTTAGACAGGAGGGTAACTATGGCTACACCTTC. The chain has TRBV13 and TRBJ1-2; weak D call: TRBD1 (6 bases). CDR3 length: 15 amino acids. Germline lookup yields CDR1 PRHDT and CDR2 FYEKMQ (reference sequence). V lost 5 bases and J 1 base, leaving 14 bases between the germline ends.

The rearrangement links TRBV19 to TRBJ1-2; D is unresolved. Germline CDR1 reads LNHDA; CDR2 reads SQIVND (reference sequence). The length of the CDR3 is 14 residues. V was clipped by 7 bases and J by 7 bases, with 19 bases between them. The DNA for the CDR3 is TGTGCCAGTACCAAGGGCGTACTGATGAGTGGCTACACCTTC. As protein: CASTKGVLMSGYTF. The full variable domain, in which reference TRBV19 and TRBJ1-2 provide the parts outside the CDR3, is DGGITQSPKYLFRKEGQNVTLSCEQNLNHDAMYWYRQDPGQGLRLIYYSQIVNDFQKGDIAEGYSVSREKKESFPLTVTSAQKNPTAFYLCASTKGVLMSGYTFGSGTRLTVV.